Below are 6 T cell receptor beta chains sequenced from a single sample in a study of blood T cell repertoires in COVID-19. Sequenced by immunoSEQ multiplex PCR; TCRdb stores in-frame clones only, minus some. Of about 60,000 clones listed, about 70% were seen once; the top ten hold roughly half. The specimen was peripheral blood. These receptors originate from a woman older than 75 with acute or convalescent COVID-19.

The chain couples TRBV7-3 to TRBJ2-2; D perhaps matches TRBD2 (5 bases). The CDR3 has 14 amino acids. V dropped 4 bases and J dropped 0 bases, with 6 bases sitting between them. Germline V gene lookup returns CDR1 SGHTA and CDR2 FQGTGA. The CDR3 sequence is CASSSGSNTGELFF. The CDR3 bases are TGTGCCAGCAGCTCGGGGTCGAACACCGGGGAGCTGTTTTTT.

The chain recombines TRBV28 with TRBJ2-7; 12 bases map to TRBD1. The CDR3 is made up of 14 amino acids. V dropped 11 bases and J dropped 5; count of bases not matched to a gene: 10. The germline V gene encodes CDR1 MDHEN and CDR2 SYDVKM. CDR3 in DNA: TGTGCCGGACGGGGACAGGGGGCGGGAGACGAGCAGTACTTC. Protein sequence: CAGRGQGAGDEQYF. The entire variable domain, with the rest obtained from reference TRBV28 and TRBJ2-7, is as follows: DVKVTQSSRYLVKRTGEKVFLECVQDMDHENMFWYRQDPGLGLRLIYFSYDVKMKEKGDIPEGYSVSREKKERFSLILESASTNQTSMYLCAGRGQGAGDEQYFGPGTRLTVT.

In DNA, the CDR3 is TGTGCCAGCAGCCCAGACAGGGACTATGGCTACACCTTC. Translated, it gives CASSPDRDYGYTF. The chain carries TRBV7-2 and TRBJ1-2, with TRBD1 matching 7 bases. V dropped 5 bases and J dropped 3; count of bases not matched to a gene: 3. The CDR3 consists of 13 residues. In germline, CDR1 is SGHTA, CDR2 FQGNSA.

In its sample, this clone was seen once. The genes are TRBV12-3 or TRBV12-4 and TRBJ1-1; D ambiguous. V lost 5 bases and J lost 5, with 12 bases in between. The CDR3 sequence is 13 residues long. CDR3 sequence: CASSLDGETEAFF. DNA of the CDR3: TGTGCCAGCAGTCTTGACGGGGAGACTGAAGCTTTCTTT.

This clone was observed once. This rearrangement joins TRBV5-1 to TRBJ2-5, with 7 nucleotides matching TRBD1. Unmatched junction bases numbered 8, after V lost 7 bases and J lost 2 bases. Germline V lookup: CDR1 SGHRS, CDR2 YFSETQ. The CDR3 has 14 amino acids. CDR3 coding DNA: TGCGCCAGCGCTCCGGGACAGTTACAAGAGACCCAGTACTTC. This gives the protein CASAPGQLQETQYF.

The chain uses TRBV28 and TRBJ2-5; tentatively, D is TRBD1 (6 bases). Trimming left V 4 bases short and J 4 bases short, with 19 bases between. The CDR3 runs to 16 residues. CDR1 MDHEN and CDR2 SYDVKM come from the germline V gene. CDR3 sequence (DNA): TGTGCCAGCAGTTCCGGCAGGGGCGATTTGTTAGAGACCCAGTACTTC. As protein: CASSSGRGDLLETQYF.